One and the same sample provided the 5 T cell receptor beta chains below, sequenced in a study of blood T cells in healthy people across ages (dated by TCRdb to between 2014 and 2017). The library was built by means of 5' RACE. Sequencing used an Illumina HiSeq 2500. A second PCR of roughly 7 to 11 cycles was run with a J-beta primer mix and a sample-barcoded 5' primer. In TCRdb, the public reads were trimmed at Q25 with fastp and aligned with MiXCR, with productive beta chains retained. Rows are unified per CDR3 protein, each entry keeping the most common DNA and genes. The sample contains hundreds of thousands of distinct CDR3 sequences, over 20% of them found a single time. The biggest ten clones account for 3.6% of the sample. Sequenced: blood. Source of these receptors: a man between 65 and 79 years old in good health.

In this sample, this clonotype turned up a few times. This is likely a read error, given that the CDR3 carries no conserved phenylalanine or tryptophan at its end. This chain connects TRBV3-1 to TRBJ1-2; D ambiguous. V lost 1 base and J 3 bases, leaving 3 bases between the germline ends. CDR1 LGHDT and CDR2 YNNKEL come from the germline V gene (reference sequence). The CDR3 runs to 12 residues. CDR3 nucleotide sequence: TGTGCCAGCAGCCAAGCCCACTATGGCTACACCTTA. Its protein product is CASSQAHYGYTL.

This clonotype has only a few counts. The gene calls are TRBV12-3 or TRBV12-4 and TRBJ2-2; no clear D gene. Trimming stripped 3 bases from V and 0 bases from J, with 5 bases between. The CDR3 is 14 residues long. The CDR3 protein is CASSLPANTGELFF. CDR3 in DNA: TGTGCCAGCAGTTTGCCTGCGAACACCGGGGAGCTGTTTTTT.

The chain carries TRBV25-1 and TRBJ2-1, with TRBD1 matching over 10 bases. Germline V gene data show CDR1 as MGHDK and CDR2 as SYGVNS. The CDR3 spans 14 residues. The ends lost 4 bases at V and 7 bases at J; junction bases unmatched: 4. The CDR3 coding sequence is TGTGCCAGCAGTGGGACAGGGGGACAGAATGAGCAGTTCTTC. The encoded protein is CASSGTGGQNEQFF.

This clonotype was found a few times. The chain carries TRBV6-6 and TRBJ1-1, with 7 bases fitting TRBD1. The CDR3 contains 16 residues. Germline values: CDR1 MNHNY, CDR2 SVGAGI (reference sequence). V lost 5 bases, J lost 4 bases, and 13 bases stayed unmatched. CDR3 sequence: CASSQGTADVGTEAFF. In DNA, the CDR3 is TGTGCCAGCAGTCAAGGGACAGCGGACGTGGGCACTGAAGCTTTCTTT.

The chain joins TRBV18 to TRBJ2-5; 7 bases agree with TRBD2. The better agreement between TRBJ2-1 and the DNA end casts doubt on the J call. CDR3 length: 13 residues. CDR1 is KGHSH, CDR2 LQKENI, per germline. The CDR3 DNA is TGTGCCAGCTCACCAATACTAGCGAATGAGCAGTTCTTC. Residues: CASSPILANEQFF.